This entry concerns a single T cell receptor beta chain. Its antigen is unknown. Documented treatment: treatment-naive control, cytoreductive nephrectomy. Controls were unirradiated tumors from treatment-naive cytoreductive nephrectomy patients. This record belongs to a study of radiation and T cells in renal cell carcinoma. Whole-study findings and limits: Tumor samples were small regions of approximately 1.1 g.

Sequencing used immunoSEQ multiplex PCR; TCRdb keeps in-frame clones, though not all of them. The sample shows 18,000 or so clones, approximately 59% of them seen only once. The CDR3 covers 14 residues. V was trimmed by 2 bases and J by 4 bases, leaving 11 bases between them. The germline CDR1 and CDR2 sequences are SGHTA and FQGNSA. The TCR was taken from a man between 50 and 59 years old with renal cell carcinoma. Sequences were derived from tumor tissue, sampled from a patient whose treatment was nephrectomy without radiotherapy. V gene TRBV7-2 combines with J gene TRBJ1-2; a possible D gene is TRBD1 (6 bases). In nucleotides, the CDR3 is TGTGCCAGCAGCTTATCCACAGGGTTCTATGGCTACACCTTC. The encoded protein is CASSLSTGFYGYTF.